Each of the 27 T cell receptor beta chains below was sequenced from the same sample in a study of blood T cell repertoires in COVID-19 (dated by TCRdb to the early 2020s). The library was built by means of the immunoSEQ multiplex PCR assay. TCRdb limited this immuneACCESS table to in-frame rearrangements with V and J called. A share of clones is missing; checked studies link under half to unresolved V genes, and the rest is unexplained. This sample holds 150,000 to 200,000 clones; around 86% were observed only once. Around 13% of the sample is taken by the ten largest. Sequenced: peripheral blood. Receptor source: a man aged 65-85 years who had recovered from COVID-19.

This chain uses TRBV9 with TRBJ2-2; possibly TRBD1 for D (6 bases). Germline V gives CDR1 SGDLS, CDR2 YYNGEE. Trimming cost V 6 bases and J 0 bases, with 12 bases left between them. CDR3 length: 15 amino acids. DNA for the CDR3: TGTGCCAGCAATAGGGGACAATCGAACACCGGGGAGCTGTTTTTT. This gives the protein CASNRGQSNTGELFF. Full variable domain (remainder filled in from reference TRBV9 and TRBJ2-2): DSGVTQTPKHLITATGQRVTLRCSPRSGDLSVYWYQQSLDQGLQFLIQYYNGEERAKGNILERFSAQQFPDLHSELNLSSLELGDSALYFCASNRGQSNTGELFFGEGSRLTVL.

This clone was counted at least ten times. The V gene is TRBV7-8, the J gene TRBJ1-3; the match to TRBD1 covers 9 bases. V lost 5 bases to trimming and J lost 2 bases; unmatched junction nucleotides: 10. Per germline, CDR1 SGHVS and CDR2 FQNEAQ. There are 17 residues in the CDR3. The CDR3 spells CASSPSGQGSPGNTIYF. In DNA, the CDR3 is TGTGCCAGCAGCCCATCGGGACAGGGATCGCCTGGAAACACCATATATTTT.

This chain joins TRBV27 and TRBJ2-7; tentatively, D is TRBD1 (6 bases). Per germline, CDR1 MNHEY and CDR2 SMNVEV (reference sequence). The CDR3 is 13 residues long. The V and J ends lost 7 bases and 3 bases respectively, with 13 bases between them. In DNA form, the CDR3 reads TGTGCCAGCAAGGGGGACCCTAGCTACGAGCAGTACTTC. Protein: CASKGDPSYEQYF.

The V call is TRBV18, the J call TRBJ1-1, with D tentatively TRBD1 (6 bases). Germline assignment: CDR1 KGHSH and CDR2 LQKENI. V was trimmed by 0 bases and J by 4 bases, leaving 12 bases between them. The CDR3 has 15 residues. CDR3 sequence (DNA): TGTGCCAGCTCACCACCGGGGGCGCGCGGCACTGAAGCTTTCTTT. Its translation is CASSPPGARGTEAFF. The full variable domain, its missing parts supplied by reference TRBV18 and TRBJ1-1, is NAGVMQNPRHLVRRRGQEARLRCSPMKGHSHVYWYRQLPEEGLKFMVYLQKENIIDESGMPKERFSAEFPKEGPSILRIQQVVRGDSAAYFCASSPPGARGTEAFFGQGTRLTVV.

This clone has a count of ten or more. This chain links TRBV7-8 with TRBJ1-3, with no clear D. This CDR3 region has 15 residues. Trimming stripped 5 bases from V and 0 bases from J, with 11 bases between. The germline V gene encodes CDR1 SGHVS and CDR2 FQNEAQ. The CDR3 DNA reads as TGTGCCAGCAGCGGAACAGCCTTCTCTGGAAACACCATATATTTT. It specifies CASSGTAFSGNTIYF. The entire variable domain, with the rest obtained from reference TRBV7-8 and TRBJ1-3, is as follows: GAGVSQSPRYKVAKRGQDVALRCDPISGHVSLFWYQQALGQGPEFLTYFQNEAQLDKSGLPSDRFFAERPEGSVSTLKIQRTQQEDSAVYLCASSGTAFSGNTIYFGEGSWLTVV.

V usage is TRBV27 and J usage is TRBJ2-5; TRBD2 matches at 8 bases. From germline, CDR1 is MNHEY and CDR2 SMNVEV (reference sequence). Losses at the gene ends were 5 bases for V and 0 bases for J; bases not matched to a gene: 8. The CDR3 runs to 16 residues. The CDR3 protein is CASSPTYSGNQETQYF. CDR3 coding DNA: TGTGCCAGCAGTCCAACTTATAGCGGGAACCAAGAGACCCAGTACTTC.

The chain couples TRBV7-2 to TRBJ2-3, with D possibly matching TRBD2 (6 bases). V lost 1 base and J 4 bases, leaving 15 bases between the germline ends. Germline lookup yields CDR1 SGHTA and CDR2 FQGNSA. CDR3 length: 16 residues. CDR3 nucleotide sequence: TGTGCCAGCAGCTTAGGGAGGGCTCGGAAGGCAGATACGCAGTATTTT. This sequence encodes CASSLGRARKADTQYF.

This chain uses TRBV4-2 with TRBJ2-1; D not certain. V lost 0 bases to trimming and J lost 7 bases, with 13 bases between them. Per the germline V gene, CDR1 is LGHNA and CDR2 is YNFKEQ. CDR3 length equals 15 residues. The CDR3 sequence: CASSQDATPENEQFF. The CDR3 DNA is TGTGCCAGCAGCCAAGATGCGACTCCGGAGAATGAGCAGTTCTTC.

This clone appeared once. The chain carries TRBV6-1 and TRBJ2-7; D is unclear. Germline-derived CDR1 and CDR2 are MNHNS and SASEGT. The V and J ends lost 3 bases and 11 bases respectively, with 11 bases between them. This CDR3 contains 11 residues. This chain's CDR3 is CASSDRHGEYF. The CDR3 nucleotides read TGTGCCAGCAGTGATCGACACGGCGAGTACTTC.

The J gene is TRBJ1-2, the V gene TRBV6-5; D unclear. CDR3 length: 10 amino acids. Per germline, CDR1 MNHEY and CDR2 SVGAGI. The V gene lost 5 bases and the J gene lost 5 bases, with 3 bases spanning the gap. Written as DNA, the CDR3 is TGTGCCAGCAGTCAATATGGCTACACCTTC. Amino acid sequence: CASSQYGYTF.

This clone was seen just once. The V call is TRBV19, the J call TRBJ2-1; TRBD2 agrees at 7 bases. The CDR3 is 16 amino acids. Germline CDR1 is LNHDA and CDR2 is SQIVND (reference sequence). J lost 5 bases, V lost 7 bases, and 14 bases had no gene match. CDR3: CASTKSVGTTDNEQFF. For the CDR3, the DNA is TGTGCCAGTACCAAGTCCGTGGGGACTACTGACAATGAGCAGTTCTTC. Using reference TRBV19 and TRBJ2-1 for the parts outside the CDR3, the full variable domain is DGGITQSPKYLFRKEGQNVTLSCEQNLNHDAMYWYRQDPGQGLRLIYYSQIVNDFQKGDIAEGYSVSREKKESFPLTVTSAQKNPTAFYLCASTKSVGTTDNEQFFGPGTRLTVL.

This chain's CDR3 is CASSPGTSELNEQFF. The CDR3 DNA reads TGTGCCAGCAGCCCCGGGACTAGCGAATTAAATGAGCAGTTCTTC. The rearrangement uses TRBV5-5 and TRBJ2-1; 10 bases align to TRBD2. Germline values: CDR1 SGHKS, CDR2 YYEKEE (reference sequence). The CDR3 is 15 amino acids. Losses at the gene ends were 4 bases for V and 7 bases for J; bases not matched to a gene: 8.

The chain employs TRBV10-2 and TRBJ1-5, with TRBD1 matching over 11 bases. The V gene's germline CDR1 is WSHSY and CDR2 SAAADI. V lost 2 bases and J lost 6; bases outside the gene matches: 6. This CDR3 contains 16 residues. Here the CDR3 DNA reads TGCGCCAGCAGTGAGCCAGGACAGGGGGCCAGTCAGCCCCAGCATTTT. Translating it yields CASSEPGQGASQPQHF.

The V call is TRBV7-2, the J call TRBJ1-5, with TRBD1 matching 11 bases. CDR1 is SGHTA, CDR2 FQGNSA, per germline. The CDR3 covers 15 residues. With 5 bases clipped from V and 11 bases from J, the junction kept 11 bases outside the gene matches. CDR3 sequence (DNA): TGTGCCAGCAGCCAGGGACAGGGGGGACCAGGGGCCCAGCATTTT. Translating it yields CASSQGQGGPGAQHF.

This clone has more than one count but fewer than ten. This chain connects TRBV3-1 (or the pseudogene TRBV3-2) to TRBJ2-4; TRBD2 agrees at 10 bases. After removal of 7 bases from V and 3 bases from J, the junction contained 15 bases not matched to a gene. Germline V CDR1 and CDR2: LGHDT, YNNKEL (reference sequence). This CDR3 has 18 residues. The CDR3 is CASKGPGLATLGKNIQYF. Written as DNA, the CDR3 is TGTGCCAGCAAAGGTCCGGGACTAGCGACCCTTGGCAAAAACATTCAGTACTTC.

The chain joins TRBV7-2 to TRBJ2-7; tentatively, D is TRBD2 (5 bases). The CDR3 loop spans 14 amino acids. The germline V and J ends were trimmed by 4 bases and 1 base, with 11 bases remaining between them. The V gene's germline CDR1 is SGHTA and CDR2 FQGNSA. The CDR3 protein is CASSYPGLSYEQYF. In DNA, the CDR3 is TGTGCCAGCAGCTACCCGGGATTGTCCTACGAGCAGTACTTC.

The table lists this clone with a few counts. The CDR3 DNA sequence: TGTGCCAGTAGTACCACCCTATTAAAAACGAACACCGGGGAGCTGTTTTTT. This codes for CASSTTLLKTNTGELFF. The chain links TRBV19 to TRBJ2-2, with D hard to call. V dropped 4 bases and J dropped 0 bases, with 15 bases sitting between them. Per germline, CDR1 LNHDA and CDR2 SQIVND (reference sequence). The CDR3 contains 17 residues.

The rearrangement links TRBV5-1 to TRBJ2-5; TRBD1 agrees at 11 bases. J was trimmed by 5 bases and V by 4 bases; bases with no gene match: 10. This CDR3 spans 16 amino acids. In germline, CDR1 is SGHRS, CDR2 YFSETQ. The CDR3 spells CASSHFSGTGGETQYF. The CDR3 nucleotides are TGCGCCAGCAGCCATTTCTCCGGGACAGGGGGTGAGACCCAGTACTTC. The variable domain in full, completed from reference TRBV5-1 and TRBJ2-5, reads KAGVTQTPRYLIKTRGQQVTLSCSPISGHRSVSWYQQTPGQGLQFLFEYFSETQRNKGNFPGRFSGRQFSNSRSEMNVSTLELGDSALYLCASSHFSGTGGETQYFGPGTRLLVL.

The chain couples TRBV27 to TRBJ1-2, with a tentative D call TRBD1 (6 bases). The germline CDR1 and CDR2 sequences are MNHEY and SMNVEV (reference sequence). Between the trimmed V and J ends, which lost 10 bases and 0 bases, there was a span of 18 bases. The CDR3 has 15 residues. The CDR3 DNA is TGTGCCACTTCGAAGGGGGATGGAGCTAACTATGGCTACACCTTC. Translating gives CATSKGDGANYGYTF.

The chain is built from TRBV7-6 and TRBJ2-7; the match to TRBD2 covers 11 bases. Trimming removed 5 bases from V and 2 bases from J; junction bases left unmatched: 5. This CDR3 contains 15 residues. CDR1 and CDR2 (germline): SGHVS, FNYEAQ. As DNA, the CDR3 is TGTGCCAGCAGCAAGACTAGCGGGAATCCCTACGAGCAGTACTTC. The encoded protein is CASSKTSGNPYEQYF.

The CDR3 region is CASSQVNSRRAKNIQYF. CDR3 coding DNA: TGTGCCAGCAGCCAAGTCAACAGCCGGAGGGCCAAAAACATTCAGTACTTC. V is TRBV3-1 (or the pseudogene TRBV3-2) and J is TRBJ2-4; the D gene is possibly TRBD2 (5 bases). Germline CDR1 and CDR2: LGHDT and YNNKEL (reference sequence). The CDR3 is 17 amino acids. Trimming cost V 1 base and J 1 base, with 14 bases left between them.

This clone was recorded a few times. This chain joins TRBV23-1 and TRBJ1-2; 7 bases map to TRBD1. TRBV23-1 is noted as an ORF with a role that remains uncertain. The CDR3 spans 18 residues. V lost 4 bases and J lost 8; bases outside the gene matches: 22. CDR3 DNA: TGCGCCAGCAGTCCCCCTGCCTTAGGACAGGCCCCGATAAAGGGCTACACCTTC. Its protein is CASSPPALGQAPIKGYTF.

The V call is TRBV6-1, the J call TRBJ1-2, with 7 bases aligning to TRBD1. There are 14 residues in the CDR3. V shed 1 base, J shed 8 bases, and the junction held 7 bases outside the gene matches. Looked up from germline, CDR1 is MNHNS and CDR2 is SASEGT. CDR3 residues: CASSEVEGARGYTF. As DNA, the CDR3 is TGTGCCAGCAGTGAAGTCGAGGGGGCGCGGGGCTACACCTTC.

The chain couples TRBV6-5 to TRBJ1-2, with 7 bases identical to TRBD1. The CDR3 is made up of 11 amino acids. Germline V CDR1 and CDR2: MNHEY, SVGAGI. V lost 7 bases to trimming and J lost 6 bases; unmatched junction nucleotides: 2. Here the CDR3 DNA reads TGTGCCAGCAAGGGGGCGCATGGCTACACCTTC. Translating it yields CASKGAHGYTF.

This chain uses TRBV5-5 with TRBJ2-2; no reliable D call. Germline CDR1 and CDR2: SGHKS and YYEKEE (reference sequence). The CDR3 totals 14 residues. Trimming shortened V by 2 bases and J by 2 bases, and 7 bases separated the two germline ends. The CDR3 is CASSFAGNTGELFF. The CDR3 DNA reads as TGTGCCAGCAGCTTCGCCGGTAACACCGGGGAGCTGTTTTTT.

Only a few counts were recorded for this clone. The chain uses TRBV6-4 and TRBJ1-1, with D perhaps matching TRBD1 (6 bases). This CDR3 has 14 amino acids. The ends were cut back, 6 bases at V and 5 bases at J, with 16 bases in the middle. Germline CDR1 is MRHNA and CDR2 is SNTAGT. This CDR3 reads CASSPEGGGTEAFF. CDR3 DNA sequence: TGTGCCAGCAGCCCCGAGGGGGGAGGGACTGAAGCTTTCTTT.

The chain combines TRBV19 with TRBJ2-1; 12 bases match TRBD2. The ends lost 3 bases at V and 0 bases at J; junction bases unmatched: 12. The germline CDR1 and CDR2 sequences are LNHDA and SQIVND (reference sequence). This CDR3 contains 20 residues. The CDR3 sequence: CASSIGRLAGDPSSYNEQFF. The CDR3 nucleotides read TGTGCCAGTAGTATTGGGCGACTAGCGGGAGACCCTAGCTCCTACAATGAGCAGTTCTTC.